This T cell receptor (beta chain) came from a study of technical replicates of blood from a handful of donors. The method was immunoSEQ multiplex PCR; TCRdb's version includes in-frame clones alone and lacks a portion of them. The sample has fewer than 80,000 clones, just over 85% seen once. CDR3 length equals 14 residues. Germline trimming cut 2 bases from V and 13 bases from J; bases unmatched to any gene: 8. Germline V gene sequence: CDR1 SGHTA, CDR2 FQGNSA. The sequenced sample consisted of PBMCs. The origin of this receptor is a human donor in good health. Some clones in this sample may be carry-over from other donors' samples. This chain links TRBV7-2 with TRBJ1-6, with 7 bases aligning to TRBD1. CDR3 sequence: CASSLQGGMRPLHF. The CDR3 coding sequence is TGTGCCAGCAGCTTACAGGGGGGAATGCGGCCCCTCCACTTT.